This T cell receptor beta chain was retrieved from a study of cytomegalovirus exposure and HLA in healthy donors. In the PCR, 60 Vbeta and 13 Jbeta primers were used. Libraries were prepared by immunoSEQ multiplex PCR; TCRdb keeps only in-frame clonotypes and omits some of them. The data hold roughly 170,000 clones, with approximately 80% observed a single time. Germline V lookup: CDR1 MDHEN, CDR2 SYDVKM. V lost 4 bases and J lost 2, with 14 bases in between. CDR3 length equals 16 residues. The sequence came from a woman aged 45-59 years in good health and CMV-seropositive. The chain is built from TRBV28 and TRBJ1-4; no definite D call. The sample comprised PBMCs. The CDR3 bases are TGTGCCAGCAGTTCCCCCTCCCGTAGTACTAATGAAAAACTGTTTTTT. This translates into CASSSPSRSTNEKLFF.